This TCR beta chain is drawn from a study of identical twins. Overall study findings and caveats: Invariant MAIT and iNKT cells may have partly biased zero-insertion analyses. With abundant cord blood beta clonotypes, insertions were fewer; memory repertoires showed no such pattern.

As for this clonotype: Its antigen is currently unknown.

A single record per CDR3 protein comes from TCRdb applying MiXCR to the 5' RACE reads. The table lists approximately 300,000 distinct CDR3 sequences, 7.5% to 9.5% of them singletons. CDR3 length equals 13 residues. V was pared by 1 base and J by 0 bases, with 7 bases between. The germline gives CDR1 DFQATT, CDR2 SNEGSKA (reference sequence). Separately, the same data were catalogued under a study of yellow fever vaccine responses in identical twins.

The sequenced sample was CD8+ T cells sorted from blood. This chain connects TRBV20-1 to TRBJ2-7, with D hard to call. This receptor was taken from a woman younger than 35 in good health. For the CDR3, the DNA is TGCAGTGCTAGAGTGGCCCACTCCTACGAGCAGTACTTC. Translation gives CSARVAHSYEQYF.